This T cell receptor beta chain was sequenced during a study of T cell responses to AZD1222 COVID-19 vaccine. The study, taken as a whole, reports: Seropositive at baseline were only a handful of AZD1222 recipients. CD4 TCRs associated with vaccination spanned spike, dominating at 160-218 and 743-854.

V lost 6 bases to trimming and J lost 9 bases, with 15 bases between them. CDR3 length equals 14 residues. CDR1 and CDR2 (germline): MNHEY, SVGAGI. Profiled with immunoSEQ multiplex PCR; TCRdb holds only in-frame clones, not every one. The sample yields around 140,000 clones, about 91% seen once. Researchers grouped second doses given at about 4 or about 12 weeks into one pool. In the case of this clone: Its target is not known.

The starting material was peripheral blood, obtained 28 days after the second AZD1222 dose. The V call is TRBV6-5, the J call TRBJ1-6; D possibly corresponds to TRBD1 (6 bases). This receptor was obtained from an adult who received the AZD1222 COVID-19 vaccine. As DNA, the CDR3 is TGTGCCAGCAGGGGGGAGGGGGACCGTTCACCCCTCCACTTT. Residues: CASRGEGDRSPLHF.